This TCR beta chain appears in the sequencing data of a study of T cell responses to AZD1222 COVID-19 vaccine. As for this clone: Antigen: not known.

Only in-frame clones appear in the TCRdb table, and some are missing; sequencing was by immunoSEQ multiplex PCR. The sample records 150,000 or so clones, 80% to 90% being singletons. Study-level findings and limits: Clonal diversity may have been underestimated, and the donors were mostly white British, with more females than males.

The V end lost 2 bases, the J end lost 2 bases, and 16 bases lay between the germline ends. The CDR3 has 16 amino acids. Germline CDR1 LGHDT, CDR2 YNNKEL (reference sequence). V is TRBV3-1 (or the pseudogene TRBV3-2) and J is TRBJ2-7; maybe TRBD1 (5 bases). This receptor was identified in an adult in good health. The sample consisted of peripheral blood, taken on day 0 of AZD1222 vaccination. This CDR3 reads CASSQPAAGRTYEQYF. The CDR3 region has the DNA TGTGCCAGCAGCCAACCGGCGGCAGGGCGGACCTACGAGCAGTACTTC.